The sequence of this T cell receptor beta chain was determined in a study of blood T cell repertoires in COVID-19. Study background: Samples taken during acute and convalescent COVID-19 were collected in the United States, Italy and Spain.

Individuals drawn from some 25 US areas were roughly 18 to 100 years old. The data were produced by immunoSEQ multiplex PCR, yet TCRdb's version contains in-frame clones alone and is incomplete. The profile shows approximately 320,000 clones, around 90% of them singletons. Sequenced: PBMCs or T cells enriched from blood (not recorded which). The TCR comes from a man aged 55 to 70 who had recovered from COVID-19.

This CDR3 is CASSVPGLPTRFF. CDR3 bases: TGTGCCAGCAGCGTTCCGGGACTTCCCACCCGGTTCTTC. The chain employs TRBV6-5 and TRBJ2-1; D may be TRBD2 (6 bases). V was trimmed by 6 bases and J by 15 bases, leaving 21 bases between them. CDR1 is MNHEY and CDR2 is SVGAGI in the germline V gene. The CDR3 length is 13 residues.